These 2 T cell receptor beta chains share one sample of origin, sequenced in a study of chemoradiotherapy in HPV16-positive cancers. Repertoires were generated with immunoSEQ multiplex PCR, while TCRdb's copy carries only in-frame clones and drops some. In the table there are approximately 35,000 clones, roughly 77% of which are singletons. The sequenced sample was blood, obtained from a patient who underwent chemoradiotherapy. Source of these receptors: a human donor with HPV-associated anogenital cancer.

This chain connects TRBV19 to TRBJ1-5; D uncertain. Trimming cost V 0 bases and J 0 bases, with 9 bases left between them. From germline, CDR1 is LNHDA and CDR2 SQIVND (reference sequence). CDR3 size: 16 residues. The CDR3 spells CASSIEKQYSNQPQHF. The DNA of the CDR3 is TGTGCCAGTAGTATAGAGAAACAGTATAGCAATCAGCCCCAGCATTTT.

This rearrangement joins TRBV7-8 to TRBJ2-5, with 7 bases matching TRBD1. Germline values: CDR1 SGHVS, CDR2 FQNEAQ. This CDR3 is 14 amino acids long. V shed 6 bases, J shed 2 bases, and the junction held 6 bases outside the gene matches. In nucleotides, the CDR3 is TGTGCCAGCAGTCTCGGGACAGATCAAGAGACCCAGTACTTC. As protein: CASSLGTDQETQYF.